The clone carrying this T cell receptor (beta chain) was seen a handful of times. This sample is drawn from a study of immune heterogeneity within non-small cell lung tumors. At 550 to 600 ng per sample, bulk tumor genomic DNA provided the template. Several spatially distant biopsies were obtained per primary tumor intraoperatively. The cohort was untreated, with newly diagnosed non-small cell lung cancer undergoing curative surgery. Multiplex PCR relied on 32 V and 13 J primers to amplify TCR beta CDR3. TCRdb re-derived calls from the multiplex PCR reads in MiXCR, one entry per CDR3 protein. The data show 10,000 to 11,000 distinct CDR3 sequences, 15% to 25% seen once. The junction had 2 bases not matched to a gene; V was cut back by 0 bases and J by 0 bases. The CDR3 contains 16 residues. CDR1 is SGHRS and CDR2 is YFSETQ in the germline V gene.

The sequence was obtained from a man aged 55 to 69 with non-small cell lung cancer. The J gene is TRBJ1-4, the V gene TRBV5-1; 7 nucleotides match TRBD1. Sample: lung tumor tissue. CDR3 nucleotides: TGCGCCAGCAGCTTGGGACAGGGTGCAACTAATGAAAAACTGTTTTTT. Translation gives CASSLGQGATNEKLFF.